This TCR beta chain was retrieved from a study of response to subunit inactivated influenza vaccine. Study conclusions and caveats: Each seasonal influenza vaccination, the authors suggested, recruits few new T cells.

MiXCR was run by TCRdb on the RT-PCR reads, yielding one entry per CDR3 protein. The data contain fewer than 750,000 distinct CDR3 sequences, approximately 14% of them singletons. CDR3 length: 13 residues. Trimming removed 0 bases from V and 7 bases from J, with 9 bases in between. This clonotype showed up just a few times. Its antigen is not known. The receptor's source is a man aged 50 to 59 who received an inactivated influenza vaccine. The sample in question was PBMCs from blood, obtained 11 to 12 days after vaccination. The V gene is TRBV12-3 or TRBV12-4, the J gene TRBJ1-2; perhaps TRBD1 as D (6 bases). The CDR3 loop reads CASSLAAGVGYTF. The CDR3 DNA is TGTGCCAGCAGTTTAGCGGCAGGGGTTGGCTACACCTTC.